This is a list of T cell receptor beta chains from one sample in a study of identical twins. TCRdb re-called the 5' RACE reads with MiXCR, one entry per CDR3 protein. The sample includes approximately 890,000 distinct CDR3 sequences, 10% to 15% seen only once; the top ten take around 1.6%. These data also formed part of another study, on yellow fever vaccine responses in identical twins.

Source material: PBMCs. Receptors were obtained from a woman aged 18-35 years in good health. CDR3s include the opening cysteine and the closing phenylalanine or tryptophan. Each record gives: V gene, D gene, clone size, J gene, CDR3 protein, CDR3 DNA. A D gene is named only where the DNA matches it firmly. Size tells how often a clone was seen (once, few, many) or the class of an expanded clone, and some rows leave it out.

>TRBV3-1|TRBD2|many|TRBJ2-1
CASSPIRGRADNEQFF
TGTGCCAGCAGCCCTATTCGAGGGAGGGCGGACAATGAGCAGTTCTTC
>TRBV10-3|TRBD1|few|TRBJ2-7
CAISDQLDRAAYEQYF
TGTGCCATCAGTGACCAACTTGACAGGGCGGCCTACGAGCAGTACTTC
>TRBV11-1|NA|few|TRBJ2-1
CASSPTSSLNEQFF
TGTGCCAGCAGCCCCACTAGTTCGCTCAATGAGCAGTTCTTC
>TRBV4-2|TRBD2|many|TRBJ2-5
CASSQEVSGRIETQYF
TGTGCCAGCAGCCAAGAGGTTAGCGGGAGGATAGAGACCCAGTACTTC
>TRBV12-3/TRBV12-4|NA|many|TRBJ2-1
CASRLRGVNEQFF
TGTGCCAGCCGGCTCAGGGGAGTCAATGAGCAGTTCTTC
>TRBV4-2|TRBD2|few|TRBJ2-1
CASSQGVGGGARNEQFF
TGTGCCAGCAGCCAAGGCGTGGGCGGGGGGGCCAGGAATGAGCAGTTCTTC
>TRBV29-1|TRBD1|few|TRBJ1-1
CSVERGRQGTEAFF
TGCAGCGTTGAAAGGGGCCGACAGGGGACTGAAGCTTTCTTT
>TRBV12-3/TRBV12-4|NA|few|TRBJ1-1
CASRGVRSEAFF
TGTGCCAGCAGGGGTGTGCGCAGTGAAGCTTTCTTT
>TRBV29-1|NA|NA|TRBJ1-1
CSVLEGGGTEAFF
TGCAGCGTTCTGGAGGGGGGGGGCACTGAAGCTTTCTTT
>TRBV2|TRBD2|NA|TRBJ2-1
CASSEPAGGSYNEQFF
TGTGCCAGCAGTGAACCGGCGGGAGGCTCCTACAATGAGCAGTTCTTC
>TRBV20-1|NA|NA|TRBJ1-2
CSVDRSNYGYTF
TGCAGTGTCGACAGGAGCAACTATGGCTACACCTTC
>TRBV6-1|TRBD2|few|TRBJ2-3
CASRSGSIIVDTQYF
TGTGCCAGCAGGAGCGGGAGCATCATAGTGGATACGCAGTATTTT
>TRBV18|NA|NA|TRBJ2-5
CASSPLPDSQETQYF
TGTGCCAGCTCACCACTGCCGGACTCACAAGAGACCCAGTACTTC
>TRBV7-7|TRBD2|NA|TRBJ2-1
CASSLGGLAGHEQFF
TGTGCCAGCAGCCTCGGGGGACTAGCGGGACATGAGCAGTTCTTC
>TRBV20-1|NA|many|TRBJ1-3
CSARTGEGNTIYF
TGCAGTGCTAGAACCGGGGAAGGAAACACCATATATTTT
>TRBV20-1|NA|few|TRBJ2-3
CSARTGRQDTQYF
TGCAGTGCTCGAACCGGGAGACAAGATACGCAGTATTTT
>TRBV19|NA|NA|TRBJ2-1
CASSIGTSYVYNEQFF
TGTGCCAGTAGTATAGGCACTAGCTACGTCTACAATGAGCAGTTCTTC
>TRBV5-6|TRBD1|NA|TRBJ2-6
CASSLVLGGDSGANVLTF
TGTGCCAGCAGCTTGGTGTTAGGGGGCGACTCTGGGGCCAACGTCCTGACTTTC
>TRBV10-2|NA|few|TRBJ1-1
CASSEYIDGHTEAFF
TGCGCCAGCAGTGAGTATATTGACGGACACACTGAAGCTTTCTTT
>TRBV12-3/TRBV12-4|NA|NA|TRBJ2-1
CASSLSALNNEQFF
TGTGCCAGCAGTTTATCGGCACTTAACAATGAGCAGTTCTTC
>TRBV9|NA|NA|TRBJ2-7
CASSVGGWGDEQYF
TGTGCCAGCAGCGTCGGCGGATGGGGTGACGAGCAGTACTTC
>TRBV5-1|NA|NA|TRBJ2-3
CASSPPHTSASTDTQYF
TGCGCCAGCAGCCCTCCCCACACATCAGCTAGCACAGATACGCAGTATTTT
>TRBV28|TRBD1|few|TRBJ2-2
CASSTGQGSNTGELFF
TGTGCCAGCAGTACAGGACAGGGGTCGAACACCGGGGAGCTGTTTTTT